A single sample is the source of the 7 T cell receptor beta chains below, sequenced in a study of post-analysis software for immune sequencing data. General study points: Four to six TRBV segments were significantly more frequent in patients than in controls. TRBV5-6, TRBV5-1 and TRBV20-1 were among these segments.

The antigens these receptors bind are not known. Included in the TCR beta cDNA libraries were unique molecular identifiers. TCRdb ran MiXCR on the PCR reads and lists one entry per CDR3 protein. The sample yields about 460,000 distinct CDR3 sequences, approximately 45% seen once. The sequencing input was blood. These receptors all come from a girl under 18 with multiple sclerosis.

This chain uses TRBV5-5 with TRBJ1-2; weak D call: TRBD1 (6 bases). Germline V lookup: CDR1 SGHKS, CDR2 YYEKEE (reference sequence). Trimming pared 4 bases from V and 1 base from J, leaving 11 bases between. The CDR3 length is 14 residues. CDR3 loop: CASSVDRSNYGYTF. CDR3 nucleotide sequence: TGTGCCAGCAGCGTCGACAGGAGTAACTATGGCTACACCTTC.

The chain couples TRBV7-2 to TRBJ1-5, with D maybe TRBD1 (5 bases). Germline V gives CDR1 SGHTA, CDR2 FQGNSA. The CDR3 loop spans 15 amino acids. V lost 1 base and J lost 3, with 10 bases in between. CDR3 amino acids: CASSLDVGHNQPQHF. The CDR3 DNA reads TGTGCCAGCAGCTTAGATGTTGGACACAATCAGCCCCAGCATTTT.

The rearrangement links TRBV7-9 to TRBJ2-1; TRBD1 matches at 9 bases. The CDR3 extends over 17 amino acids. V was pared by 5 bases and J by 1 base, with 9 bases of the junction left unmatched. The V gene's germline CDR1 is SEHNR and CDR2 FQNEAQ (reference sequence). The CDR3 here is CASSPGQGQRSYNEQFF. The CDR3 DNA reads TGTGCCAGCAGCCCGGGACAGGGTCAGCGGTCCTACAATGAGCAGTTCTTC.

This clonotype came up a few times. V gene TRBV10-2 combines with J gene TRBJ1-4; 10 bases are shared with TRBD1. Germline V gene data show CDR1 as WSHSY and CDR2 as SAAADI. The CDR3 sequence is 15 residues long. With V trimmed by 8 bases and J by 4 bases, 7 bases remained unmatched. CDR3 loop: CASSDRGLGNEKLFF. CDR3 bases: TGCGCCAGCTCCGACAGGGGGCTAGGTAATGAAAAACTGTTTTTT.

The rearrangement joins TRBV7-9 to TRBJ1-2; no clear D gene. V was trimmed by 4 bases and J by 7 bases, leaving 10 bases between them. From germline, CDR1 is SEHNR and CDR2 FQNEAQ (reference sequence). CDR3 length: 12 amino acids. CDR3 residues: CASSSDGRGYTF. The CDR3, as DNA: TGTGCCAGCAGCTCCGACGGGCGTGGCTACACCTTC.

This clonotype was detected a few times. CDR3 loop: CSATGGYSQPQHF. The DNA for the CDR3 is TGCAGTGCTACAGGGGGCTATAGTCAGCCCCAGCATTTT. The chain couples TRBV20-1 to TRBJ1-5; TRBD1 agrees at 8 bases. The junction had 5 bases not matched to a gene; V was cut back by 4 bases and J by 6 bases. CDR3 length equals 13 residues. Germline CDR1 reads DFQATT; CDR2 reads SNEGSKA (reference sequence).

This chain connects TRBV6-2 or TRBV6-3 to TRBJ2-3, with 9 bases that match TRBD2. Germline loops: CDR1 MNHEY, CDR2 SVGEGT. This CDR3 has 19 amino acids. J lost 0 bases, V lost 2 bases, and 12 bases had no gene match. The CDR3 region is CASSYRRLAEARSTDTQYF. The CDR3 DNA sequence: TGTGCCAGCAGTTACCGGAGACTAGCGGAGGCCCGCAGCACAGATACGCAGTATTTT.